The next 21 T cell receptor beta chains were all read from a single sample in a study of blood T cell repertoires in COVID-19 (dated by TCRdb to about 2020). The method behind the library was the immunoSEQ multiplex PCR assay. TCRdb carries this immuneACCESS record with in-frame sequences only. Its versions omit some clonotypes, under half of them owing to an unresolved V gene in the studies checked, with the rest unexplained. This sample gives about 87,000 clones in total; 60% to 80% of them show up just once. The ten top clones hold around 4.5% of the sample. The sequenced sample was peripheral blood. These receptors came from a woman in her fifties or sixties with acute or convalescent COVID-19.

This chain joins TRBV3-1 (or the pseudogene TRBV3-2) and TRBJ1-6; 9 bases map to TRBD1. The germline V gene has CDR1 LGHDT and CDR2 YNNKEL (reference sequence). V was pared by 1 base and J by 10 bases, with 8 bases of the junction left unmatched. The CDR3 is 16 amino acids. The CDR3 DNA reads as TGTGCCAGCAGCCAAGCCCATGGACAGGGGCGATCACCCCTCCACTTT. Protein sequence: CASSQAHGQGRSPLHF.

The chain is built from TRBV9 and TRBJ1-2, with 7 bases identical to TRBD1. The CDR3 loop spans 17 amino acids. Germline trimming cut 3 bases from V and 4 bases from J; bases unmatched to any gene: 15. Germline-derived CDR1 and CDR2 are SGDLS and YYNGEE. For the CDR3, the DNA is TGTGCCAGCAGCGCCGGACTGGGGGCAGGGGGAGGCTATGGCTACACCTTC. It codes for CASSAGLGAGGGYGYTF.

The chain uses TRBV19 and TRBJ1-2, with D unresolved. The V and J ends lost 3 bases and 4 bases respectively, with 9 bases between them. The CDR3 spans 13 residues. Germline V CDR1 and CDR2: LNHDA, SQIVND (reference sequence). CDR3 nucleotides: TGTGCCAGTAGTATTGGGGAGGGCTATGGCTACACCTTC. Its translation is CASSIGEGYGYTF. Full variable domain (remainder filled in from reference TRBV19 and TRBJ1-2): DGGITQSPKYLFRKEGQNVTLSCEQNLNHDAMYWYRQDPGQGLRLIYYSQIVNDFQKGDIAEGYSVSREKKESFPLTVTSAQKNPTAFYLCASSIGEGYGYTFGSGTRLTVV.

The V and J genes are TRBV18 and TRBJ1-1, with 9 bases fitting TRBD1. The germline CDR1 and CDR2 sequences are KGHSH and LQKENI. V lost 5 bases, J lost 0 bases, and 4 bases stayed unmatched. The CDR3 is 15 amino acids. DNA for the CDR3: TGTGCCAGCTCAGGGCGGACAGGGGTGAACACTGAAGCTTTCTTT. Translating gives CASSGRTGVNTEAFF. Using reference TRBV18 and TRBJ1-1 for the parts outside the CDR3, the full variable domain is NAGVMQNPRHLVRRRGQEARLRCSPMKGHSHVYWYRQLPEEGLKFMVYLQKENIIDESGMPKERFSAEFPKEGPSILRIQQVVRGDSAAYFCASSGRTGVNTEAFFGQGTRLTVV.

DNA for the CDR3: TGTGCCAGCAGCTTAGTGGCCGGGAACTCTGCTTGGCATTTT. It specifies CASSLVAGNSAWHF. The chain joins TRBV7-2 to TRBJ1-5; D is uncertain. From germline, CDR1 is SGHTA and CDR2 FQGNSA. The length of the CDR3 is 14 residues. Deletions cut 1 base from V and 15 bases from J, with 19 bases between. Together with reference TRBV7-2 and TRBJ1-5, the CDR3 gives the full variable domain: GAGVSQSPSNKVTEKGKDVELRCDPISGHTALYWYRQSLGQGLEFLIYFQGNSAPDKSGLPSDRFSAERTGGSVSTLTIQRTQQEDSAVYLCASSLVAGNSAWHFGDGTRLSIL.

V is TRBV7-7 and J is TRBJ2-3; 9 bases map to TRBD1. The trim removed 4 bases at V and 9 bases at J, leaving 5 bases unmatched. The CDR3 is 13 residues long. Germline assignment: CDR1 SSHAT and CDR2 FNYEAQ (reference sequence). For the CDR3, the DNA is TGTGCCAGCAGCTCATCGGGACAGGGAACGCAGTATTTT. It encodes CASSSSGQGTQYF.

The V gene is TRBV19, the J gene TRBJ2-2; the D is unclear. The CDR3 extends over 13 amino acids. The germline V gene encodes CDR1 LNHDA and CDR2 SQIVND (reference sequence). Trimming pared 0 bases from V and 9 bases from J, leaving 8 bases between. DNA of the CDR3: TGTGCCAGTAGTATAGATTTTTCCAGGGAGCTGTTTTTT. Amino acids: CASSIDFSRELFF.

This clone showed up just a few times. V usage is TRBV6-5 and J usage is TRBJ1-3; perhaps TRBD1 as D (5 bases). The CDR3 is made up of 14 amino acids. Trimming cost V 5 bases and J 0 bases, with 8 bases left between them. Germline V gene sequence: CDR1 MNHEY, CDR2 SVGAGI. CDR3 loop: CASSRDYSGNTIYF. DNA for the CDR3: TGTGCCAGCAGTAGGGACTACTCTGGAAACACCATATATTTT.

The chain couples TRBV30 to TRBJ2-7; D might be TRBD1 (6 bases). CDR1 is GTSNPN and CDR2 is SVGIG in the germline V gene (reference sequence). Trimming took 0 bases from V and 4 from J, leaving 16 bases between them. The CDR3 runs 15 residues. The CDR3 region has the DNA TGTGCCTGGAGTGTACCAGGGGACGGGTATTACGAGCAGTACTTC. As protein: CAWSVPGDGYYEQYF.

V and J are TRBV12-5 and TRBJ1-1; 10 bases map to TRBD1. The CDR3 runs 14 residues. Looked up from germline, CDR1 is LGHNT and CDR2 is FRNRAP. Trimming removed 6 bases from V and 4 bases from J; junction bases left unmatched: 5. CDR3 loop: CASGPGQGITEAFF. DNA of the CDR3: TGTGCTAGTGGCCCGGGACAGGGGATCACTGAAGCTTTCTTT.

The chain carries TRBV28 and TRBJ1-2; 8 bases map to TRBD1. Losses at the gene ends were 5 bases for V and 2 bases for J; bases not matched to a gene: 7. The CDR3 spans 15 residues. Germline lookup yields CDR1 MDHEN and CDR2 SYDVKM. CDR3 sequence reads: CASSRGRGLNYGYTF. CDR3 nucleotides: TGTGCCAGCAGTAGAGGCAGGGGGCTGAACTATGGCTACACCTTC.

The chain couples TRBV13 to TRBJ1-1; 8 positions match TRBD1. The CDR3 runs 15 residues. The V gene end was trimmed by 9 bases and the J gene end by 0 bases; junction bases not matched to a gene: 9. The germline gives CDR1 PRHDT, CDR2 FYEKMQ (reference sequence). The CDR3, as DNA: TGTGCCAGTGGACAGGGAACGATGCTGAACACTGAAGCTTTCTTT. This gives the protein CASGQGTMLNTEAFF.

In its sample, this clone was seen a few times. The chain carries TRBV11-3 and TRBJ2-7; the D gene is possibly TRBD1 (5 bases). V was cut by 3 bases and J by 6 bases, with 12 bases left in between. Germline V gene lookup returns CDR1 SGHNT and CDR2 YENEEA. The CDR3 covers 13 residues. This CDR3 is CASSFGQGGEQYF. CDR3 bases: TGTGCCAGCAGCTTCGGGCAGGGCGGCGAGCAGTACTTC.

This chain connects TRBV5-4 to TRBJ1-3, with TRBD1 matching 8 bases. This CDR3 contains 14 residues. Per the germline V gene, CDR1 is SGHNT and CDR2 is YYREEE (reference sequence). The J segment lost 4 bases and the V segment lost 4 bases, leaving 4 bases of the junction unmatched. CDR3 amino acids: CASSRQGTGNTIYF. DNA for the CDR3: TGTGCCAGCAGCAGACAGGGGACGGGAAACACCATATATTTT.

Comment on this clone: One end of the junction varies from germline; a read error may be responsible. This chain connects TRBV7-2 to TRBJ2-5; D is uncertain. The CDR3 is made up of 15 amino acids. Germline V lookup: CDR1 SGHTA, CDR2 FQGNSA. CDR3 coding DNA: TGTGCCAGCAGCTTAGGCCTTAATGCTCAAGCGACCCAGTACTTC. It encodes CASSLGLNAQATQYF.

This chain links TRBV30 with TRBJ2-1, with no clear D. CDR3 size: 11 residues. CDR1 and CDR2 from the germline V gene are GTSNPN and SVGIG (reference sequence). Trimming cost V 2 bases and J 6 bases, with 5 bases left between them. This CDR3 reads CAWSQANEQFF. The CDR3 DNA reads as TGTGCCTGGAGTCAGGCCAATGAGCAGTTCTTC. The full variable domain, rest sourced from reference TRBV30 and TRBJ2-1, is SQTIHQWPATLVQPVGSPLSLECTVEGTSNPNLYWYRQAAGRGLQLLFYSVGIGQISSEVPQNLSASRPQDRQFILSSKKLLLSDSGFYLCAWSQANEQFFGPGTRLTVL.

The rearrangement links TRBV15 to TRBJ1-2, with 10 bases fitting TRBD1. Trimming cost V 3 bases and J 8 bases; bases outside gene matches: 9. CDR3 length equals 15 residues. The germline CDR1 and CDR2 sequences are LNHNV and YYDKDF (reference sequence). CDR3 sequence reads: CATSRAGQGRSGYTF. CDR3 DNA sequence: TGTGCCACCAGCAGGGCGGGACAGGGGAGATCGGGCTACACCTTC.

V and J are TRBV14 and TRBJ2-7; 8 bases match TRBD1. This CDR3 has 13 amino acids. The germline V gene encodes CDR1 SGHDN and CDR2 FVKESK. V shed 4 bases, J shed 6 bases, and the junction held 5 bases outside the gene matches. The CDR3 nucleotides are TGTGCCAGCAGCCTTGGACAGGGCGGCGAGCAGTACTTC. Its translation is CASSLGQGGEQYF.

This rearrangement joins TRBV2 to TRBJ1-2; weak D call: TRBD1 (5 bases). Trimming pared 1 base from V and 4 bases from J, leaving 10 bases between. Per germline, CDR1 SNHLY and CDR2 FYNNEI. The CDR3 covers 14 residues. The CDR3 protein is CASSEEGSGYGYTF. DNA for the CDR3: TGTGCCAGCAGTGAAGAGGGGTCGGGCTATGGCTACACCTTC. The full variable domain, with the rest looked up from reference TRBV2 and TRBJ1-2, is EPEVTQTPSHQVTQMGQEVILRCVPISNHLYFYWYRQILGQKVEFLVSFYNNEISEKSEIFDDQFSVERPDGSNFTLKIRSTKLEDSAMYFCASSEEGSGYGYTFGSGTRLTVV.

J is TRBJ2-7 and V is TRBV24-1; D is perhaps TRBD1 (6 bases). V lost 6 bases and J 3 bases, leaving 14 bases between the germline ends. CDR1 is KGHDR, CDR2 SFDVKD, per germline. The CDR3 covers 14 residues. The CDR3 loop is CATSSGDNSYEQYF. In DNA form, the CDR3 reads TGTGCCACCAGTTCCGGGGACAATAGCTACGAGCAGTACTTC.

The chain employs TRBV18 and TRBJ1-3, with 7 bases matching TRBD1. CDR3 size: 16 residues. Per germline, CDR1 KGHSH and CDR2 LQKENI. Trimming removed 2 bases from V and 4 bases from J; junction bases left unmatched: 8. The CDR3: CASSPGEGGPGNTIYF. CDR3 DNA: TGTGCCAGCTCACCAGGAGAAGGGGGCCCCGGAAACACCATATATTTT.